These T cell receptor beta chains were read from a single sample in a study of T cell repertoires in cytomegalovirus infection. Their specific antigens are unknown. MiXCR was run by TCRdb on the reads, yielding one entry per CDR3 protein. The data show a few hundred thousand distinct CDR3 sequences, 25% seen once. Sequencing used cultured PBMCs, obtained from culture after CMV antigen stimulation. Every receptor here comes from a human donor in good health (CMV status not recorded). Some clones in this sample may be carry-over from other donors' samples. The CDR3 runs from the conserved cysteine through the conserved F or W. Each record gives: clone size, D gene, J gene, V gene, CDR3 DNA, CDR3 protein. The D gene is left open where the match is weak. Clone size, where shown, is once, few, many, or a class for clones that have expanded.

NA | TRBD1 | TRBJ2-1 | TRBV11-2 | TGTGCCAGCAGCTGGGACAGGAATTACAATGAGCAGTTCTTC | CASSWDRNYNEQFF
many | TRBD1 | TRBJ2-1 | TRBV7-2 | TGTGCCAGCAGCCGGGACAGAGTAGACAATGAGCAGTTCTTC | CASSRDRVDNEQFF
NA | NA | TRBJ1-2 | TRBV7-8 | TGTGCCAGCAGCTCTGGACGGCCGTATGGCTACACCTTC | CASSSGRPYGYTF
NA | TRBD1 | TRBJ1-2 | TRBV29-1 | TGCAGCGCCGAGACAGGGCTCTATGGCTACACCTTC | CSAETGLYGYTF
NA | NA | TRBJ2-1 | TRBV7-2 | TGTGCCAGCAGCGTAGCCTCACCCCGTGAGCAGTTCTTC | CASSVASPREQFF
NA | TRBD1 | TRBJ1-6 | TRBV19 | TGTGCCAGTAGACCCTACAAGGGGGCGGGTTCACCCCTCCACTTT | CASRPYKGAGSPLHF
few | NA | TRBJ2-1 | TRBV10-3 | TGTGCCATCAGTGATAAGGTCGCGGTGAACAATGAGCAGTTCTTC | CAISDKVAVNNEQFF
few | NA | TRBJ2-7 | TRBV6-5 | TGTGCCAGCAGTTACAGGGCTAGCGACAAATTTATAGGGTACGAGCAGTACTTC | CASSYRASDKFIGYEQYF
many | NA | TRBJ1-4 | TRBV7-8 | TGTGCCAGCAGCTTTAGACAGTTGGCCGCTAATGAAAAACTGTTTTTT | CASSFRQLAANEKLFF
NA | TRBD2 | TRBJ2-1 | TRBV19 | TGTGCCAGTTCCGGGACTAGCGAAAACAATGAGCAGTTCTTC | CASSGTSENNEQFF
few | NA | TRBJ2-3 | TRBV12-5 | TGTGCTAGTGGTCGACGGGCTGGTGGGGATACGCAGTATTTT | CASGRRAGGDTQYF
few | TRBD1 | TRBJ2-5 | TRBV6-2/TRBV6-3 | TGTGCCAGCAGGCTCCTTGGACAGGGAAGGAGAGAGACCCAGTACTTC | CASRLLGQGRRETQYF
NA | TRBD2 | TRBJ2-3 | TRBV6-5 | TGTGCCAGCAGTGCCGCCCGGGGAGCGGGAGATGGGGATACGCAGTATTTT | CASSAARGAGDGDTQYF
many | NA | TRBJ2-1 | TRBV7-8 | TGTGCCAGCAGCTTCCAGGGACTCGGGGCCAATGAGCAGTTCTTC | CASSFQGLGANEQFF
few | NA | TRBJ2-3 | TRBV19 | TGTGCCAGTAGTTACGTGGCGTGGGGGGCAGATACGCAGTATTTT | CASSYVAWGADTQYF
many | NA | TRBJ1-2 | TRBV7-2 | TGTGCCAGCAGCCCAAATGGGCAGCAAGATGGCTACACCTTC | CASSPNGQQDGYTF
NA | NA | TRBJ2-1 | TRBV12-3/TRBV12-4 | TGTGCCAGCAGTCCCCGAGACAGGGAGCAGTTCTTC | CASSPRDREQFF
NA | NA | TRBJ2-3 | TRBV28 | TGTGCCAGCAGATTCAGAGCGGCAGATACGCAGTATTTT | CASRFRAADTQYF
few | NA | TRBJ2-5 | TRBV4-2 | TGTGCCAGCAGCTCAGGTGAACAAGAGACCCAGTACTTC | CASSSGEQETQYF
NA | NA | TRBJ1-1 | TRBV6-6 | TGTGCCAGCACCGGACGGGGGCTGAACACTGAAGCTTTCTTT | CASTGRGLNTEAFF
few | NA | TRBJ2-3 | TRBV29-1 | TGCAGCGTGGAAGGGGGGGGGACCGCAGATACGCAGTATTTT | CSVEGGGTADTQYF
few | TRBD1 | TRBJ1-2 | TRBV30 | TGTGCCTGGGCGTCCTTCTACCGATTCGGGACAGGACCTAACTATGGCTACACCTTC | CAWASFYRFGTGPNYGYTF
few | NA | TRBJ2-5 | TRBV24-1 | TGTGCCACCAGTGACTCAGGACGAGCCCGAAGAGAGACCCAGTACTTC | CATSDSGRARRETQYF
few | NA | TRBJ1-1 | TRBV12-3/TRBV12-4 | TGTGCCAGCAGTTTAAGGATCTTCCCTATAGAAGCTTTCTTT | CASSLRIFPIEAFF
NA | TRBD2 | TRBJ2-3 | TRBV5-1 | TGCGCCAGCAGCTATCCCAGAGGGACTAGCGGGAGTGAGGGCACAGATACGCAGTATTTT | CASSYPRGTSGSEGTDTQYF
NA | TRBD2 | TRBJ2-7 | TRBV4-1 | TGCGCCAGCAGCCAAGCCCCCGGACTAGCCTACGAGCAGTACTTC | CASSQAPGLAYEQYF
many | TRBD1 | TRBJ1-2 | TRBV7-2 | TGTGCCAGCAGGGACAGGCCTAACTATGGCTACACCTTC | CASRDRPNYGYTF
few | NA | TRBJ2-3 | TRBV9 | TGTGCCAGCAGCGTAGCGGGGGCTCGTGGCACAGATACGCAGTATTTT | CASSVAGARGTDTQYF
NA | TRBD1 | TRBJ2-7 | TRBV27 | TGTGCCAGCAGTTACAGACAGGGGGCTATAAATGAGCAGTACTTC | CASSYRQGAINEQYF
few | NA | TRBJ2-5 | TRBV7-2 | TGTGCCAGCAGCTACCGAGGGGGTGCAGAGACCCAGTACTTC | CASSYRGGAETQYF
few | NA | TRBJ1-1 | TRBV4-1 | TGCGCCAGCAGCCCGATCATCAGGGGACCAGGGGCTTTCTTT | CASSPIIRGPGAFF
few | TRBD1 | TRBJ2-7 | TRBV28 | TGTGCCAGCAGTTTCCCCGGACAGGCTGACTACGAGCAGTACTTC | CASSFPGQADYEQYF
few | TRBD2 | TRBJ2-1 | TRBV6-5 | TGTGCCAGCAGTTACTCTGGGGGGAGGGCCCGGAATGAGCAGTTCTTC | CASSYSGGRARNEQFF
NA | NA | TRBJ1-2 | TRBV11-2 | TGTGCCAGCAGCCAAATTCGTCGGGGGCGGGATGGCTACACCTTC | CASSQIRRGRDGYTF
few | TRBD1 | TRBJ2-7 | TRBV5-4 | TGTGCCAGCAGCGGGGGACAGGGGGCTTCCTACGAGCAGTACTTC | CASSGGQGASYEQYF
NA | NA | TRBJ2-2 | TRBV7-2 | TGTGCCATCAGCGCAAATCCGGGATCGAGAGCCGGGGAGCTGTTTTTT | CAISANPGSRAGELFF
many | TRBD1 | TRBJ1-3 | TRBV12-3/TRBV12-4 | TGTGCCAGCAGTTTCCCAGGGGGCGGAAACACCATATATTTT | CASSFPGGGNTIYF
NA | NA | TRBJ1-2 | TRBV20-1 | TGCAGTGCCACACGGGGACCCCTGCAGGGCTACACCTTC | CSATRGPLQGYTF
NA | TRBD2 | TRBJ2-7 | TRBV7-2 | TGTGCCAGCAGCTACGGACTAGCGGGAGTAGGTATGTCCTACGAGCAGTACTTC | CASSYGLAGVGMSYEQYF
NA | TRBD1 | TRBJ2-1 | TRBV15 | TGTGCCACCAGCAGAGTCCGGGACAGAAAGTTCAATGAGCAGTTCTTC | CATSRVRDRKFNEQFF